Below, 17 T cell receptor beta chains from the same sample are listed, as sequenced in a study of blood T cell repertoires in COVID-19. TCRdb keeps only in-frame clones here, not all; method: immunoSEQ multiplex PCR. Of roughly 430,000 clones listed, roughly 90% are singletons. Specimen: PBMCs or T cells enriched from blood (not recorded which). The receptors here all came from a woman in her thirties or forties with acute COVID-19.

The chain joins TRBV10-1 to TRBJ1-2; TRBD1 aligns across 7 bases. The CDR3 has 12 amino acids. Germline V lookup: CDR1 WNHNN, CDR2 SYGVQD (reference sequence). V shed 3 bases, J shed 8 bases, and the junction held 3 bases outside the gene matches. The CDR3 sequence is CASSDWTGGYTF. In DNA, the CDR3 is TGCGCCAGCAGTGATTGGACAGGAGGCTACACCTTC.

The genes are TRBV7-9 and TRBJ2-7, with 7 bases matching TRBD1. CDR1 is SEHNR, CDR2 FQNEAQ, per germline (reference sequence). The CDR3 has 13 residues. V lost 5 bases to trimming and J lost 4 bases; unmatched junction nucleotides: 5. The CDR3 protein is CASSRTGYYEQYF. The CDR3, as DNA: TGTGCCAGCAGCCGGACAGGTTATTACGAGCAGTACTTC.

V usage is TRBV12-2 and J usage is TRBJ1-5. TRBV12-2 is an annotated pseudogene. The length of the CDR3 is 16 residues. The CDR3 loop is CASRLAIGSGNQPQHF. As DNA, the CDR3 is TGTGCAAGTCGCTTAGCGATCGGGTCTGGCAATCAGCCCCAGCATTTT.

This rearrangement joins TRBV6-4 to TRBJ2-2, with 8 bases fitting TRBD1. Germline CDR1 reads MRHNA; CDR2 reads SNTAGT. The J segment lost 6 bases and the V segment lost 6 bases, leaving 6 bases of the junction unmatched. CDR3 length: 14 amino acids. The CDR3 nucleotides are TGTGCCAGCAGCAAGGACAGGGTTTCCGGGGAGCTGTTTTTT. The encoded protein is CASSKDRVSGELFF.

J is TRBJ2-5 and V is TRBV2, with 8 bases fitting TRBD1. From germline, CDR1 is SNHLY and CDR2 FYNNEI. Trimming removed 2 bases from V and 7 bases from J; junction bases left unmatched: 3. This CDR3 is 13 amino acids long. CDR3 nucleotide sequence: TGTGCCAGCAGTGAATATGACAGGGGGACCCAGTACTTC. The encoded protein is CASSEYDRGTQYF. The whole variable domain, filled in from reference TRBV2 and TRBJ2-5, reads EPEVTQTPSHQVTQMGQEVILRCVPISNHLYFYWYRQILGQKVEFLVSFYNNEISEKSEIFDDQFSVERPDGSNFTLKIRSTKLEDSAMYFCASSEYDRGTQYFGPGTRLLVL.

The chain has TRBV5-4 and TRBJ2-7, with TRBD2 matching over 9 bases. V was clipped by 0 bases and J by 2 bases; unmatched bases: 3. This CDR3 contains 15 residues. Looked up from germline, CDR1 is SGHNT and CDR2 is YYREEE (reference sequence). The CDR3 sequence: CASSLGGGGAYEQYF. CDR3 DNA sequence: TGTGCCAGCAGCTTGGGAGGCGGGGGGGCCTACGAGCAGTACTTC.

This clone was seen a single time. CDR3 coding DNA: TGTGCCACCAGCAGAGATCAGGGACAGGGGGGTGAAAAACTGTTTTTT. This translates into CATSRDQGQGGEKLFF. The chain links TRBV15 to TRBJ1-4, with TRBD1 matching 11 bases. The CDR3 length is 16 residues. Germline values: CDR1 LNHNV, CDR2 YYDKDF (reference sequence). Losses at the gene ends were 0 bases for V and 7 bases for J; bases not matched to a gene: 4.

The CDR3 nucleotides are TGCGCCAGCAGAAATCCGGGACAGGGTTTCAACGGCTACACCTTC. This encodes CASRNPGQGFNGYTF. V gene TRBV4-1 combines with J gene TRBJ1-2; 9 nucleotides agree with TRBD1. V was clipped by 6 bases and J by 8 bases; unmatched bases: 13. This CDR3 is built from 15 residues. Germline V gene sequence: CDR1 MGHRA, CDR2 YSYEKL.

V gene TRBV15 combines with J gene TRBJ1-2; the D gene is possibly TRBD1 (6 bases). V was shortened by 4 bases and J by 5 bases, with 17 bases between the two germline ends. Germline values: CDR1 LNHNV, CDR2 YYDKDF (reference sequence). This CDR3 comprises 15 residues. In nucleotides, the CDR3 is TGTGCCACCAGCAAAGCTGGACAGACCTGGTATGGCTACACCTTC. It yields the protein CATSKAGQTWYGYTF.

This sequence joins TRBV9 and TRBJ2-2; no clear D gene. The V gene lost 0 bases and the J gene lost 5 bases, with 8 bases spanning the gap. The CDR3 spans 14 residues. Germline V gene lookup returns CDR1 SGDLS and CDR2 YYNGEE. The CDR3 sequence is CASSVASNTGELFF. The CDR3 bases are TGTGCCAGCAGCGTAGCCAGTAATACCGGGGAGCTGTTTTTT.

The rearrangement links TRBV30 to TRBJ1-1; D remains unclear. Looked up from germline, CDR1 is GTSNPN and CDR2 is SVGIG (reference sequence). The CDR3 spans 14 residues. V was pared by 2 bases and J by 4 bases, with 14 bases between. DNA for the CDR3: TGTGCCTGGAGTTCGTTTCAGGCGGGCACTGAAGCTTTCTTT. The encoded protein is CAWSSFQAGTEAFF.

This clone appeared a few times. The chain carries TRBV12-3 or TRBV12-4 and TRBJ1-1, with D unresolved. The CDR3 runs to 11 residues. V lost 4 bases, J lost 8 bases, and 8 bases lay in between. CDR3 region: CASSYVEEAFF. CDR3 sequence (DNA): TGTGCCAGCAGTTATGTGGAGGAAGCTTTCTTT.

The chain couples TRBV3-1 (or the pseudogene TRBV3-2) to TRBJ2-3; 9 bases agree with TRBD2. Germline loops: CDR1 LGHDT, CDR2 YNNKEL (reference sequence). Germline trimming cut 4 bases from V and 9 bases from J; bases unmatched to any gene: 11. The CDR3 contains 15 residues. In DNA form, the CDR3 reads TGTGCCAGCAGCCCTCCGGGACTAGCTCGGATCACGCAGTATTTT. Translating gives CASSPPGLARITQYF.

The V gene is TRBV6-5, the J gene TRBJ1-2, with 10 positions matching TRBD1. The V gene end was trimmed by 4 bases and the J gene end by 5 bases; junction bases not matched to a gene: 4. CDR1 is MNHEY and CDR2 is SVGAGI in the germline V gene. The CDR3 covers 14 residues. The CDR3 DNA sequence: TGTGCCAGCAGTTTCCCGGGACAGGGGTATGGCTACACCTTC. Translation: CASSFPGQGYGYTF.

CDR3 protein: CASSEPVSGNTIYF. CDR3 coding DNA: TGTGCCAGCAGTGAACCGGTCTCTGGAAACACCATATATTTT. V and J are TRBV6-1 and TRBJ1-3; unclear D gene. The CDR3 is 14 residues long. Germline loops: CDR1 MNHNS, CDR2 SASEGT. The ends were cut back, 2 bases at V and 0 bases at J, with 5 bases in the middle.

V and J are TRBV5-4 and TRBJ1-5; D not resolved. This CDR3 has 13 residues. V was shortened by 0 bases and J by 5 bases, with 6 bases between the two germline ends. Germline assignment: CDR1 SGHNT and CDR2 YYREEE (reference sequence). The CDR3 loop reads CASSLDLYQPQHF. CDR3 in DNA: TGTGCCAGCAGCTTGGATTTATATCAGCCCCAGCATTTT. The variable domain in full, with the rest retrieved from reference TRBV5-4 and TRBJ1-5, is ETGVTQSPTHLIKTRGQQVTLRCSSQSGHNTVSWYQQALGQGPQFIFQYYREEENGRGNFPPRFSGLQFPNYSSELNVNALELDDSALYLCASSLDLYQPQHFGDGTRLSIL.

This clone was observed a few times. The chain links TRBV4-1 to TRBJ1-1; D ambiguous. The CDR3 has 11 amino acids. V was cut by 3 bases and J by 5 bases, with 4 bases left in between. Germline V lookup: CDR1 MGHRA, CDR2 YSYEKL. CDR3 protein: CASSHLTEAFF. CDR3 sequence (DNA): TGCGCCAGCAGCCACTTGACTGAAGCTTTCTTT.